A single sample gave rise to the 32 T cell receptor beta chains below, sequenced in a study of beta chain features in type 1 diabetes. Study results and caveats: People with Type 1 diabetes carried modestly yet significantly shorter TCRB CDR3s in all four CD4+ subsets.

Every bit of the isolated RNA underwent reverse transcription, so sequencing read expressed TCRB transcripts. Here immunoSEQ multiplex PCR was the method, and the copy in TCRdb shows in-frame clones only, minus some. The table records a few hundred thousand clones, 9.5% to 10% of them present only once. These receptors have no known antigen. Sequencing input: central memory CD4+ T cells from blood. These receptors originate from a man aged 25-45 years with type 1 diabetes.

The CDR3 sequence is CASSLSPGGDTQYF. The CDR3 nucleotides are TGTGCCAGCAGCTTATCCCCGGGAGGAGATACGCAGTATTTT. The chain recombines TRBV7-9 with TRBJ2-3; 7 bases match TRBD2. Germline values: CDR1 SEHNR, CDR2 FQNEAQ (reference sequence). CDR3 size: 14 residues. V was clipped by 2 bases and J by 5 bases; unmatched bases: 4.

This clone was seen a handful of times. The genes are TRBV29-1 and TRBJ2-1; 13 bases are a match to TRBD2. The trim removed 7 bases at V and 5 bases at J, leaving 11 bases unmatched. CDR1 and CDR2 from the germline V gene are SQVTM and ANQGSEA. CDR3 size: 16 residues. CDR3 DNA sequence: TGCAGCGCATGGACTAGCGGGAGAGAAGTGCACAATGAGCAGTTCTTC. It is translated as CSAWTSGREVHNEQFF.

This clone was recorded many times. V usage is TRBV11-1 and J usage is TRBJ1-5; D call uncertain. Per the germline V gene, CDR1 is SGHAT and CDR2 is FQDESV (reference sequence). This CDR3 region has 13 residues. V lost 5 bases and J lost 7, with 12 bases in between. The DNA of the CDR3 is TGTGCCAGCAGCCCCGGGTTGGAACAGCCCCAGCATTTT. Translation gives CASSPGLEQPQHF.

This clone was seen only a few times. This chain connects TRBV13 to TRBJ2-7, with 12 bases fitting TRBD1. V was pared by 3 bases and J by 4 bases, with 4 bases of the junction left unmatched. This CDR3 spans 15 amino acids. Germline V lookup: CDR1 PRHDT, CDR2 FYEKMQ (reference sequence). The CDR3 region is CASSFRDRGQYEQYF. The CDR3 DNA reads TGTGCCAGCAGCTTCCGGGACAGGGGGCAGTACGAGCAGTACTTC.

V gene TRBV28 combines with J gene TRBJ2-7, with D perhaps given as TRBD1 or TRBD2 (6 bases each). The CDR3 extends over 16 amino acids. Trimming took 4 bases from V and 3 from J, leaving 19 bases between them. Per germline, CDR1 MDHEN and CDR2 SYDVKM. The CDR3 nucleotides are TGTGCCAGCAGTTCTCCGGGGGCCTCATGGGGCTACGAGCAGTACTTC. Amino acids: CASSSPGASWGYEQYF.

The chain carries TRBV5-1 and TRBJ2-1, with TRBD1 identical over 7 bases. V shed 0 bases and J 10 bases; nucleotides not matched to a gene: 4. The CDR3 sequence is 13 residues long. CDR1 and CDR2 from the germline V gene are SGHRS and YFSETQ. CDR3 sequence reads: CASSLEGQQEQFF. In DNA, the CDR3 is TGCGCCAGCAGCTTGGAGGGACAGCAAGAGCAGTTCTTC.

V and J are TRBV19 and TRBJ2-2, with D possibly TRBD1 on 5 matching bases. Looked up from germline, CDR1 is LNHDA and CDR2 is SQIVND (reference sequence). The CDR3 contains 14 residues. Trimming shortened V by 0 bases and J by 9 bases, and 11 bases separated the two germline ends. The CDR3 protein is CASSIDRATWELFF. CDR3 nucleotides: TGTGCCAGTAGTATAGACAGGGCGACCTGGGAGCTGTTTTTT.

This chain links TRBV2 with TRBJ2-1, with 8 bases lining up with TRBD2. V was clipped by 4 bases and J by 5 bases; unmatched bases: 4. Germline lookup yields CDR1 SNHLY and CDR2 FYNNEI. The CDR3 extends over 14 amino acids. As DNA, the CDR3 is TGTGCCAGCAGTGTTCGGGGGGGAAACAATGAGCAGTTCTTC. Translating it yields CASSVRGGNNEQFF.

In this sample, this clone turned up a few times. V is TRBV4-2 and J is TRBJ2-3; D might be TRBD2 (6 bases). This CDR3 spans 15 amino acids. Trimming pared 0 bases from V and 0 bases from J, leaving 7 bases between. CDR1 LGHNA and CDR2 YNFKEQ come from the germline V gene. The CDR3 nucleotides read TGTGCCAGCAGCCAAGAACTAGCTAGCACAGATACGCAGTATTTT. Translation: CASSQELASTDTQYF.

This clone was recorded many times. CDR3 nucleotides: TGTGCCAGCAGCCTATGGGGGACCCTGCAGTTCTTC. Its translation is CASSLWGTLQFF. This chain connects TRBV5-8 to TRBJ2-1; the D gene could be TRBD1 or TRBD2 (5 bases each). CDR3 length: 12 residues. Germline assignment: CDR1 SGHTS and CDR2 YDEGEE. Trimming left V 4 bases short and J 12 bases short, with 14 bases between.

This clone was recorded at least ten times. The V gene is TRBV7-9, the J gene TRBJ2-7; TRBD1 is a possible D gene (5 bases). V gave up 5 bases and J gave up 2 bases, with 10 bases separating them. From germline, CDR1 is SEHNR and CDR2 FQNEAQ (reference sequence). CDR3 size: 13 residues. DNA of the CDR3: TGTGCCAGCAGCACGAAGGGGCCCTACGAGCAGTACTTC. This codes for CASSTKGPYEQYF.

This clone has more than one count but fewer than ten. The rearrangement uses TRBV9 and TRBJ2-7, with 10 bases that match TRBD2. The CDR3 length is 18 residues. In germline, CDR1 is SGDLS, CDR2 YYNGEE. V was pared by 4 bases and J by 2 bases, with 15 bases of the junction left unmatched. CDR3: CASSLRASGSGDTYEQYF. The CDR3 DNA reads as TGTGCCAGCAGCCTTCGGGCTAGCGGGAGTGGGGATACCTACGAGCAGTACTTC.

The chain employs TRBV2 and TRBJ2-5; maybe TRBD2 (7 bases). Germline CDR1 is SNHLY and CDR2 is FYNNEI. This CDR3 has 12 residues. Trimming shortened V by 6 bases and J by 5 bases, and 10 bases separated the two germline ends. CDR3 nucleotide sequence: TGTGCCAGCAGGGAGGGGGGGGAGACCCAGTACTTC. Residues: CASREGGETQYF.

This clone was recorded a few times. This chain connects TRBV28 to TRBJ1-5; 8 nucleotides align to TRBD1. Germline V CDR1 and CDR2: MDHEN, SYDVKM. The V and J ends lost 6 bases and 7 bases, in that order; junction bases with no gene match: 8. The CDR3 spans 14 residues. This CDR3 is CASRGTGGGQPQHF. The DNA of the CDR3 is TGTGCCAGCAGGGGAACAGGGGGTGGACAGCCCCAGCATTTT. The full variable domain, completed using reference TRBV28 and TRBJ1-5, is DVKVTQSSRYLVKRTGEKVFLECVQDMDHENMFWYRQDPGLGLRLIYFSYDVKMKEKGDIPEGYSVSREKKERFSLILESASTNQTSMYLCASRGTGGGQPQHFGDGTRLSIL.

The chain uses TRBV5-1 and TRBJ2-2; 11 bases are shared with TRBD2. This CDR3 is 19 amino acids long. The germline V gene encodes CDR1 SGHRS and CDR2 YFSETQ. Losses at the gene ends were 5 bases for V and 1 base for J; bases not matched to a gene: 13. This CDR3 is CASSKGLAGGRGNTGELFF. The CDR3 DNA follows: TGCGCCAGCAGTAAGGGGCTAGCGGGAGGAAGAGGGAACACCGGGGAGCTGTTTTTT.

This clone was counted a few times. This chain connects TRBV5-1 to TRBJ2-2; perhaps TRBD1 as D (6 bases). Trimming removed 1 base from V and 4 bases from J, with 11 bases in between. The germline gives CDR1 SGHRS, CDR2 YFSETQ. The CDR3 consists of 15 residues. CDR3 DNA: TGCGCCAGCAGCTTGCTCGGACAGATCACCGGGGAGCTGTTTTTT. Amino acids: CASSLLGQITGELFF.

The V call is TRBV6-5, the J call TRBJ2-5, with a weak D call TRBD1 (6 bases). Trimming took off 7 bases at V and 5 bases at J, with 11 bases between the two ends. The germline V gene has CDR1 MNHEY and CDR2 SVGAGI. This CDR3 comprises 12 residues. The CDR3 DNA sequence: TGTGCCAGCAAGGGGGACCTTGAGACCCAGTACTTC. This encodes CASKGDLETQYF.

This rearrangement joins TRBV28 to TRBJ1-2; TRBD1 aligns across 12 bases. V shed 3 bases and J 8 bases; nucleotides not matched to a gene: 10. The CDR3 contains 16 residues. CDR1 MDHEN and CDR2 SYDVKM come from the germline V gene. The CDR3 DNA sequence: TGTGCCAGCAGTTTCCGCTCGGGACAGGGGGCTGGAGGCTACACCTTC. Translating it yields CASSFRSGQGAGGYTF.

Turning to this clone: At the DNA level, this CDR3 is encoded by other sequences in the same sample as well. The rearrangement links TRBV7-9 to TRBJ1-2, with 8 bases matching TRBD1. Trimming cost V 5 bases and J 8 bases; bases outside gene matches: 7. CDR1 and CDR2 (germline): SEHNR, FQNEAQ (reference sequence). The CDR3 runs 13 residues. CDR3 nucleotides: TGTGCCAGCAGCCTCGGACAGGGTTACGGCTACACCTTC. This codes for CASSLGQGYGYTF.

This clone was counted only a few times. This chain links TRBV5-1 with TRBJ2-3; TRBD2 agrees at 12 bases. The CDR3 loop spans 18 amino acids. The germline V gene has CDR1 SGHRS and CDR2 YFSETQ. V lost 0 bases, J lost 6 bases, and 11 bases stayed unmatched. Here the CDR3 DNA reads TGCGCCAGCAGCTTGGCACTAGCGGGAGGCCCCCTCGGGGATACGCAGTATTTT. It specifies CASSLALAGGPLGDTQYF.

This clone has a handful of counts. CDR3 sequence: CASVKIAGGNNEQFF. The CDR3 DNA reads TGTGCCAGCGTCAAAATAGCGGGAGGAAACAATGAGCAGTTCTTC. The V gene is TRBV11-1, the J gene TRBJ2-1; 10 nucleotides agree with TRBD2. V was pared by 8 bases and J by 5 bases, with 9 bases of the junction left unmatched. Germline CDR1 SGHAT, CDR2 FQDESV (reference sequence). The CDR3 runs 15 residues.

This clone came up many times. The chain has TRBV7-2 and TRBJ2-6, with unresolved D. Germline V gene lookup returns CDR1 SGHTA and CDR2 FQGNSA. The CDR3 consists of 15 residues. The V and J ends lost 7 bases and 2 bases respectively, with 12 bases between them. The CDR3 region is CASTINNAGANVLTF. Written as DNA, the CDR3 is TGTGCCAGCACTATCAATAATGCTGGGGCCAACGTCCTGACTTTC.

This clone has only a few counts. This chain links TRBV4-2 with TRBJ1-3, with a tentative D call TRBD1 (5 bases). The germline V gene encodes CDR1 LGHNA and CDR2 YNFKEQ. Deletions cut 4 bases from V and 1 base from J, with 20 bases between. CDR3 length: 18 amino acids. The CDR3 DNA reads TGTGCCAGCAGCCCGGAGGGAGGCAGGGCAAATTCTGGAAACACCATATATTTT. It specifies CASSPEGGRANSGNTIYF.

V is TRBV7-3 and J is TRBJ2-1; 10 bases are shared with TRBD2. The CDR3 runs to 14 residues. In germline, CDR1 is SGHTA, CDR2 FQGTGA. J gave up 8 bases and V 4 bases, and 5 bases lay outside the gene matches. CDR3 in amino acids: CASSSTSGSDEQFF. The CDR3 nucleotides read TGTGCCAGCAGCTCGACTAGCGGGTCCGATGAGCAGTTCTTC. Full variable domain (outside the CDR3, taken from reference TRBV7-3 and TRBJ2-1): GAGVSQTPSNKVTEKGKYVELRCDPISGHTALYWYRQSLGQGPEFLIYFQGTGAADDSGLPNDRFFAVRPEGSVSTLKIQRTERGDSAVYLCASSSTSGSDEQFFGPGTRLTVL.

This chain uses TRBV5-4 with TRBJ2-1, with D unclear. This CDR3 is 12 amino acids long. Trimming shortened V by 1 base and J by 9 bases, and 8 bases separated the two germline ends. Per the germline V gene, CDR1 is SGHNT and CDR2 is YYREEE (reference sequence). This CDR3 is CASSLSKSEQFF. CDR3 DNA: TGTGCCAGCAGCTTGTCGAAAAGTGAGCAGTTCTTC.

V and J are TRBV7-2 and TRBJ1-1; D unresolved. This CDR3 is built from 15 residues. Germline CDR1 and CDR2: SGHTA and FQGNSA. V was trimmed by 0 bases and J by 0 bases, leaving 8 bases between them. CDR3 nucleotides: TGTGCCAGCAGCTTAGCTTACGCCATGAACACTGAAGCTTTCTTT. Protein sequence: CASSLAYAMNTEAFF.

CDR3 loop: CASKGLGGYGYTF. CDR3 in DNA: TGTGCCAGTAAAGGGCTTGGGGGTTATGGCTACACCTTC. The V and J genes are TRBV19 and TRBJ1-2, with D possibly being TRBD1 (5 bases). Germline CDR1 LNHDA, CDR2 SQIVND (reference sequence). V lost 7 bases to trimming and J lost 5 bases, with 14 bases between them. This CDR3 has 13 residues.

The V gene is TRBV5-1, the J gene TRBJ2-7, with TRBD2 matching 12 bases. V lost 5 bases and J lost 1; bases outside the gene matches: 10. The CDR3 consists of 17 residues. Germline lookup yields CDR1 SGHRS and CDR2 YFSETQ. The CDR3 spells CASSYLAGGPGSYEQYF. CDR3 nucleotides: TGCGCCAGCAGTTACCTAGCGGGAGGGCCAGGTTCCTACGAGCAGTACTTC. The whole variable domain, filled in from reference TRBV5-1 and TRBJ2-7, reads KAGVTQTPRYLIKTRGQQVTLSCSPISGHRSVSWYQQTPGQGLQFLFEYFSETQRNKGNFPGRFSGRQFSNSRSEMNVSTLELGDSALYLCASSYLAGGPGSYEQYFGPGTRLTVT.

This clone was found a few times. The rearrangement joins TRBV7-2 to TRBJ2-5; either TRBD1 or TRBD2 may fit D (5 bases each). CDR3 size: 15 residues. Between the trimmed V and J ends, which lost 4 bases and 1 base, there was a span of 13 bases. Germline CDR1 SGHTA, CDR2 FQGNSA. The DNA of the CDR3 is TGTGCCAGCAGCTACGGGATCGGGACCCAAGAGACCCAGTACTTC. It is translated as CASSYGIGTQETQYF. The entire variable domain, with the rest obtained from reference TRBV7-2 and TRBJ2-5, is as follows: GAGVSQSPSNKVTEKGKDVELRCDPISGHTALYWYRQSLGQGLEFLIYFQGNSAPDKSGLPSDRFSAERTGGSVSTLTIQRTQQEDSAVYLCASSYGIGTQETQYFGPGTRLLVL.

The chain uses TRBV11-2 and TRBJ1-1, with D unresolved. In germline, CDR1 is SGHAT, CDR2 FQNNGV. This CDR3 region has 15 residues. Trimming removed 5 bases at V and 3 bases at J, with 16 bases between. CDR3 in DNA: TGTGCCAGCAGCCCAACGGCTTCTAGGGACACTGAAGCTTTCTTT. Its protein is CASSPTASRDTEAFF.

The rearrangement links TRBV7-3 to TRBJ2-6, with D maybe TRBD1 (7 bases). V was cut by 5 bases and J by 4 bases, with 21 bases left in between. The CDR3 is 18 amino acids. The V gene's germline CDR1 is SGHTA and CDR2 FQGTGA. The CDR3 sequence is CASSPSVGGGAGANVLTF. CDR3 bases: TGTGCCAGCAGCCCCTCAGTAGGAGGGGGCGCCGGGGCCAACGTCCTGACTTTC. The variable domain in full, with the rest retrieved from reference TRBV7-3 and TRBJ2-6, is GAGVSQTPSNKVTEKGKYVELRCDPISGHTALYWYRQSLGQGPEFLIYFQGTGAADDSGLPNDRFFAVRPEGSVSTLKIQRTERGDSAVYLCASSPSVGGGAGANVLTFGAGSRLTVL.

This clone was observed a handful of times. The chain uses TRBV27 and TRBJ1-2; no firm D call. Germline V lookup: CDR1 MNHEY, CDR2 SMNVEV (reference sequence). CDR3 length: 15 amino acids. The germline V and J ends were trimmed by 5 bases and 6 bases, with 19 bases remaining between them. CDR3 sequence: CASSPLSSGRDGYTF. The DNA for the CDR3 is TGTGCCAGCAGTCCCTTGAGCAGCGGTAGGGATGGCTACACCTTC.